This T cell receptor beta chain is from a study of CD8+CD57+ T cells in acquired aplastic anemia. Study summary: In CD4+ cells, healthy donors produced an average of around 9.9 million reads. Broader study findings: CD8+ Simpson's diversity showed no significant patient-control difference.

The CDR3 sequence is 12 residues long. Looked up from germline, CDR1 is SNHLY and CDR2 is FYNNEI. V shed 1 base and J shed 9 bases, with 9 bases lying between them. Using genomic DNA as the template, TCR beta VDJ and CDR3 profiling was carried out. TCRdb fed the reads into MiXCR, producing one record per CDR3 protein. This sample carries hundreds of thousands of distinct CDR3 sequences, 65% to 80% of them seen once, and the ten largest clones take more than 3.5%. Comments on this clonotype: What it binds is unknown.

Material for sequencing was sorted CD4+, CD8+, or CD8+CD57+ T cells (not recorded which) from PBMCs. The sequence was collected from a human donor in good health, serving as a control. The chain links TRBV2 to TRBJ1-2; D not certain. The CDR3 protein is CASSEGARSYTF. CDR3 in DNA: TGTGCCAGCAGTGAAGGGGCTCGGAGCTACACCTTC.